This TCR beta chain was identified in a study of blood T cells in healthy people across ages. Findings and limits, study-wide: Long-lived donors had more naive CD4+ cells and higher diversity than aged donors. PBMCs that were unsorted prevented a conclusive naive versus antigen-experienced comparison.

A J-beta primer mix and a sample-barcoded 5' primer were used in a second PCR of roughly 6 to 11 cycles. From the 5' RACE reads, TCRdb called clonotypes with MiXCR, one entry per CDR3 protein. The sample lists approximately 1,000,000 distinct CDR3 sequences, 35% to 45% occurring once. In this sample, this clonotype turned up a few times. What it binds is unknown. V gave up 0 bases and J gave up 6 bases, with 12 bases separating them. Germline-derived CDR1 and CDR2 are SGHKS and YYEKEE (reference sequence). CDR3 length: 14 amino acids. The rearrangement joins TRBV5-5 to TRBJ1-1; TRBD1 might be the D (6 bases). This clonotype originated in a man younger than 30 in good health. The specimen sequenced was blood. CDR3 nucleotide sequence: TGTGCCAGCAGCTTGGTTGGTACAGGGCCTGAAGCTTTCTTT. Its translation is CASSLVGTGPEAFF.